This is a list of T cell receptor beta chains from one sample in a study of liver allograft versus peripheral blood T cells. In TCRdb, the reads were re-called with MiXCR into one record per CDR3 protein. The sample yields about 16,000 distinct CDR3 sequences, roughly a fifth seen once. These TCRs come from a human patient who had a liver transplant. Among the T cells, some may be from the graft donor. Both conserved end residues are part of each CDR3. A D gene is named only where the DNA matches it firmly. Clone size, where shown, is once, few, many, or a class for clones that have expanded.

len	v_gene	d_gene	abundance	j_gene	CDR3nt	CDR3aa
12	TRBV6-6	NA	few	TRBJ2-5	TGTGCCAGCAGTTTCAGACAAGAGACCCAGTACTTC	CASSFRQETQYF
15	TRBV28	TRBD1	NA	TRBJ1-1	TGTGCCAGCAGTCCCGGACAGGGAGCGTACACTGAAGCTTTCTTT	CASSPGQGAYTEAFF
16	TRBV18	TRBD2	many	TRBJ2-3	TGTGCCAGCTCGACCGGGACTAGCGGAATAACAGATACGCAGTATTTT	CASSTGTSGITDTQYF
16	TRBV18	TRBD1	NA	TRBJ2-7	TGTGCCAGCACAAAACCCCGGGTGGCAGGGGGCTACGAGCAGTACTTC	CASTKPRVAGGYEQYF
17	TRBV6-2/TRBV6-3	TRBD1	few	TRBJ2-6	TGTGCCAGCACCATGACAGGGGGTCTATCTGGGGCCAACGTCCTGACTTTC	CASTMTGGLSGANVLTF
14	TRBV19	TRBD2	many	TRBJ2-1	TGTGCCAGTAGTATTTTAGCGGGGAACAATGAGCAGTTCTTC	CASSILAGNNEQFF
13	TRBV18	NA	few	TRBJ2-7	TGTGCCAGCTCACCGGTAGAGGATTCTGACAGGTACTTC	CASSPVEDSDRYF
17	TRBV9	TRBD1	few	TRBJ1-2	TGTGCCAGCAGCGTAGAAGTGTTCACAGGGGGTGAAGAAGGCTACACCTTC	CASSVEVFTGGEEGYTF
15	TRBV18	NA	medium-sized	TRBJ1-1	TGTGCCAGCTCACCAGGGGGCAGGGTGGGCACTGAAGCTTTCTTT	CASSPGGRVGTEAFF
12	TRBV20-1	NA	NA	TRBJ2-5	TGCAGTGCTAGAGATCCCCTAGAGACCCAGTACTTC	CSARDPLETQYF
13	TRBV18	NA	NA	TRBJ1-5	TGTGCCAGCTCTCCCCCCTCCAATCAGCCCCAGCATTTT	CASSPPSNQPQHF